The sequence of this TCR beta chain was determined in a study of T cell repertoires in cytomegalovirus infection. Study at large: Recently described HLA-C-restricted plus well-studied HLA-B-restricted CMV epitopes were used. Indications came from public TCR beta signatures; they pointed to CMV infection and to a matching HLA type.

In this sample, this clonotype turned up a few times. The antigen remains undetermined. Trimming cost V 0 bases and J 1 base, with 16 bases left between them. The V gene's germline CDR1 is DFQATT and CDR2 SNEGSKA (reference sequence). The CDR3 length is 17 residues. TCRdb re-called the reads through MiXCR, storing one row per CDR3 protein. This table holds 140,000 to 150,000 distinct CDR3 sequences, 25% to 35% found once. The V gene is TRBV20-1, the J gene TRBJ2-1, with a weak D call TRBD2 (6 bases). Specimen: CD8+ T cells from cultured PBMCs, collected from culture after CMV antigen stimulation. The clonotype was recovered from a human donor in good health (CMV status not recorded). Some clones in this sample may be carry-over from other donors' samples. Here the CDR3 reads CSARDGPGTLSYNEQFF. CDR3 sequence (DNA): TGCAGTGCTAGAGATGGCCCCGGGACTCTTTCCTACAATGAGCAGTTCTTC.